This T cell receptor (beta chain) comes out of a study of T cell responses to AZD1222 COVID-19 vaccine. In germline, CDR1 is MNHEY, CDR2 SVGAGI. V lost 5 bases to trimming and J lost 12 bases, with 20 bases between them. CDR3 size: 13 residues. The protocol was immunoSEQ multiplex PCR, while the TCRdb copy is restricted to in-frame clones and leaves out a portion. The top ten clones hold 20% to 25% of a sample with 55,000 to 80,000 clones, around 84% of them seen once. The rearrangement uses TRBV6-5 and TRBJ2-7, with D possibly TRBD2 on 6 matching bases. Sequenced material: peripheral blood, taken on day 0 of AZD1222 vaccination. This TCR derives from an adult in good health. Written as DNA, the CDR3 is TGTGCCAGCAGTACGCCTAGCGCCCCCGCGGGGTACTTC. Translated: CASSTPSAPAGYF.